This T cell receptor beta chain came from a study of T-cell memory formation after mild COVID-19. Germline CDR1 SGDLS, CDR2 YYNGEE. This CDR3 has 15 residues. With V trimmed by 2 bases and J by 5 bases, 10 bases remained unmatched. TCRdb analysed the 5' RACE reads with MiXCR anew, one entry per CDR3 protein. The table lists hundreds of thousands of distinct CDR3 sequences, 25% to 30% of them singletons. The sequence was obtained from an adult woman who had mild COVID-19 (a few samples of this study predate the infection). Cell type and time point are not known. The rearrangement uses TRBV9 and TRBJ2-7, with 7 bases aligning to TRBD2. Sequenced: PBMCs or a T cell subset sorted from them (not recorded which). The CDR3 DNA follows: TGTGCCAGCAGCGTGGGAGGGGCAGGGTTAAACGAGCAGTACTTC. Protein: CASSVGGAGLNEQYF.